These T cell receptor beta chains were read from a single sample in a study of blood T cell repertoires in COVID-19. The data were produced by immunoSEQ multiplex PCR, yet TCRdb's version contains in-frame clones alone and is incomplete. The sample holds fewer than 300,000 clones, around 90% seen once. The source material was peripheral blood. These receptors all come from a woman aged 40-49 years who had recovered from COVID-19. CDR3s include the opening cysteine and the closing phenylalanine or tryptophan. The D gene is left open where the match is weak. Some rows mark clone size as missing; the rest say once, few, many or name a class of expanded clone.

J gene | V gene | clone size | D gene | CDR3 protein | CDR3 DNA
TRBJ1-6 | TRBV27 | NA | TRBD1 | CASSATGDSPLHF | TGTGCCAGCAGTGCGACAGGGGATTCACCCCTCCACTTT
TRBJ1-6 | TRBV6-2/TRBV6-3 | NA | TRBD1 | CASSPGTVHSPLHF | TGTGCCAGCAGTCCCGGGACAGTTCATTCACCCCTCCACTTT
TRBJ2-5 | TRBV5-5 | NA | NA | CASSWGPGETQYF | TGTGCCAGCAGCTGGGGGCCCGGGGAGACCCAGTACTTC
TRBJ2-1 | TRBV7-2 | once | TRBD2 | CASSSRLAATLLVDEQFF | TGTGCCAGCAGCTCCCGACTAGCGGCCACCCTCCTCGTCGATGAGCAGTTCTTC
TRBJ2-1 | TRBV5-6 | once | NA | CASSLERVGQFF | TGTGCCAGCAGCTTGGAGCGGGTGGGGCAGTTCTTC
TRBJ1-4 | TRBV5-1 | NA | NA | CASSLGDIQNEKLFF | TGCGCCAGCAGCTTGGGGGACATACAGAATGAAAAACTGTTTTTT
TRBJ2-1 | TRBV7-2 | NA | TRBD2 | CASSLESGGQGNEQFF | TGTGCCAGCAGCTTAGAGAGCGGGGGGCAGGGTAATGAGCAGTTCTTC
TRBJ1-5 | TRBV6-5 | many | NA | CASMGGLSNQPQHF | TGTGCCAGCATGGGGGGTCTGAGCAATCAGCCCCAGCATTTT
TRBJ2-2 | TRBV9 | NA | TRBD2 | CASSPRGAGGGTGELFF | TGTGCCAGCAGCCCCCGGGGGGCGGGAGGTGGGACCGGGGAGCTGTTTTTT
TRBJ1-2 | TRBV5-5 | NA | NA | CASTLEDSNYGYTF | TGTGCCAGCACCCTGGAGGATTCTAACTATGGCTACACCTTC
TRBJ2-2 | TRBV7-2 | NA | TRBD2 | CASESGMVGELFF | TGTGCCAGCGAGAGCGGGATGGTCGGGGAGCTGTTTTTT
TRBJ1-5 | TRBV30 | once | NA | CAWSVRGGLNQPQHF | TGTGCCTGGAGTGTACGGGGGGGGCTCAATCAGCCCCAGCATTTT
TRBJ2-2 | TRBV7-8 | NA | TRBD2 | CASPLAGNTGELFF | TGTGCCAGTCCACTAGCGGGCAACACCGGGGAGCTGTTTTTT
TRBJ1-1 | TRBV6-2/TRBV6-3 | NA | NA | CASSYVRGMNTEAFF | TGTGCCAGCAGTTACGTCAGGGGCATGAACACTGAAGCTTTCTTT
TRBJ2-2 | TRBV19 | NA | NA | CASSIDHASPGELFF | TGTGCCAGTAGTATAGATCACGCTAGCCCCGGGGAGCTGTTTTTT
TRBJ1-5 | TRBV18 | NA | NA | CASSPLPDTTRNQPQHF | TGTGCCAGCTCACCACTCCCGGACACGACTCGGAATCAGCCCCAGCATTTT
TRBJ2-2 | TRBV19 | NA | TRBD2 | CASSIGLAGRTGELFF | TGTGCCAGTAGTATAGGCCTAGCGGGCCGCACCGGGGAGCTGTTTTTT
TRBJ2-1 | TRBV19 | once | NA | CATRRGAAYNEQFF | TGTGCCACCCGCCGGGGGGCGGCCTACAATGAGCAGTTCTTC
TRBJ2-2 | TRBV5-1 | once | TRBD1 | CASSPGQVAGELFF | TGCGCCAGCAGCCCCGGACAGGTCGCCGGGGAGCTGTTTTTT
TRBJ2-7 | TRBV10-3 | few | TRBD2 | CAISGTRTSGYYEQYF | TGTGCCATCAGTGGTACTCGGACTAGCGGGTACTACGAGCAGTACTTC
TRBJ2-2 | TRBV4-3 | NA | TRBD2 | CASSQGGGTNTGELFF | TGCGCCAGCAGCCAAGGGGGGGGAACAAACACCGGGGAGCTGTTTTTT
TRBJ1-5 | TRBV6-1 | NA | NA | CASSEALGARGNQPQHF | TGTGCCAGCAGTGAAGCGCTTGGGGCACGAGGTAATCAGCCCCAGCATTTT